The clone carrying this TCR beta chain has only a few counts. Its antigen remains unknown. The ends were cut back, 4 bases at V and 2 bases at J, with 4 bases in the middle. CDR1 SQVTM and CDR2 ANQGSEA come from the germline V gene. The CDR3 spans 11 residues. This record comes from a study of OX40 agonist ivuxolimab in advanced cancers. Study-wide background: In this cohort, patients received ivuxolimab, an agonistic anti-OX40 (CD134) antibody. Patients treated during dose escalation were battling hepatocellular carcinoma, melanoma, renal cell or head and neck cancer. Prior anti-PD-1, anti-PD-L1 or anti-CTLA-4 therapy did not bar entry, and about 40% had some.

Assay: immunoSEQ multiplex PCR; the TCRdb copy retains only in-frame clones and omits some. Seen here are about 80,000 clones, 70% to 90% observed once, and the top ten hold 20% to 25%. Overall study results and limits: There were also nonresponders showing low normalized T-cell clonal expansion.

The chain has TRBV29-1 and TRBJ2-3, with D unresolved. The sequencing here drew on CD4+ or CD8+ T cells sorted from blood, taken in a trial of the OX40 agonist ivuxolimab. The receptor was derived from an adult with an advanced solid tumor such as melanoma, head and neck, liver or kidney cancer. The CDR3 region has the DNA TGCAGCGTTGTTGACACAGATACGCAGTATTTT. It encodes CSVVDTDTQYF.